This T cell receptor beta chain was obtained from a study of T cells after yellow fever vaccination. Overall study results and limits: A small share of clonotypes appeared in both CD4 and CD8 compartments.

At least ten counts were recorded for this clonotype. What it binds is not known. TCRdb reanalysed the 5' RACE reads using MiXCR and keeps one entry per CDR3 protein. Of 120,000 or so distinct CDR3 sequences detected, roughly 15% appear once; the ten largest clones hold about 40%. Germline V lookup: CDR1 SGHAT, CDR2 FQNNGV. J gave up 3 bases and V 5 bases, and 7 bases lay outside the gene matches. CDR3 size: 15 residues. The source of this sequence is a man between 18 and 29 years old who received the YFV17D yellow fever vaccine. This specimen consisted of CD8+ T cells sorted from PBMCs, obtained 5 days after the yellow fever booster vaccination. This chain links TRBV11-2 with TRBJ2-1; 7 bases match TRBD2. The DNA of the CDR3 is TGTGCCAGCAGCGGGGACCGGGACTACTACAATGAGCAGTTCTTC. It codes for CASSGDRDYYNEQFF.